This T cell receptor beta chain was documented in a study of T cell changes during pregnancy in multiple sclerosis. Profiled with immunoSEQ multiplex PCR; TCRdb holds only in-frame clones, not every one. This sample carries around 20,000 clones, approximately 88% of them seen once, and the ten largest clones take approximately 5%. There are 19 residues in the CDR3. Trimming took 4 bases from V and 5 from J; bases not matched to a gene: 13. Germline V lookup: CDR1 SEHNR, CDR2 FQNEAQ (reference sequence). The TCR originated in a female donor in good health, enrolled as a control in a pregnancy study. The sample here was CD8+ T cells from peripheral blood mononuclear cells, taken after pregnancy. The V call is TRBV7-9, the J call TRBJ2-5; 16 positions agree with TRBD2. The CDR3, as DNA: TGTGCCAGCAGCTCCCCGCAGGGACTAGCGGGGGGGCTGGGCGAGACCCAGTACTTC. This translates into CASSSPQGLAGGLGETQYF. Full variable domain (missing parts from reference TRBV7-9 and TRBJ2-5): DTGVSQNPRHKITKRGQNVTFRCDPISEHNRLYWYRQTLGQGPEFLTYFQNEAQLEKSRLLSDRFSAERPKGSFSTLEIQRTEQGDSAMYLCASSSPQGLAGGLGETQYFGPGTRLLVL.